This T cell receptor (beta chain) was documented in a study of T cells in Graves' hyperthyroidism and ophthalmopathy. Only a few counts were recorded for this clonotype. Amplification targeted TCR beta CDR3 regions from RNA transcripts. When the TCR CDR3 underwent first-round RT-PCR, the HTBI primer set was used. Using its own MiXCR run on the multiplex PCR reads, TCRdb lists one record per CDR3 protein. The repertoire holds about 400,000 distinct CDR3 sequences, around 14% seen once, with roughly 8.3% in the top ten. This receptor was obtained from a woman between 18 and 30 years old with Graves' hyperthyroidism. The material sequenced was blood.

CDR3 bases: TGTGGAAGTAGGGGACAGAGCACTGAAGCTTTCTTT. This gives the protein CGSRGQSTEAFF. The chain has TRBV6-2 or TRBV6-3 and TRBJ1-1; 7 bases fit TRBD1. The CDR3 has 12 amino acids. Germline V CDR1 and CDR2: MNHEY, SVGEGT.